This TCR beta chain originates from a study of Ad26.COV2.S vaccination and SARS-CoV-2 variants. Overall study context: It was the COV1001 Ad26.COV2.S trial arm that included the donor. By the intramuscular route, Ad26.COV2.S was given once, or twice 56 days apart. General observations from the study: The placebo group had lower spike-specific TCR breadth than the vaccine recipients did.

Profiled with immunoSEQ multiplex PCR; TCRdb holds only in-frame clones, not every one. The sample has 290,000 or so clones; about 90% are singletons. After removal of 5 bases from V and 7 bases from J, the junction contained 3 bases not matched to a gene. This CDR3 has 13 residues. Looked up from germline, CDR1 is MGHDK and CDR2 is SYGVNS. Remarks on this clone: Antigen: not known.

Treatment given: 15 to 20 received Ad26.COV2.S at low or high dose, single or two shots; roughly five received placebo; per-sample allocation not given. On day 63 after the first injection, vaccine and placebo recipients gave samples. This person who donated was an adult of 18-55 years in Boston. The specimen comprised peripheral blood, sampled in a trial of Ad26.COV2.S vaccine versus placebo. J is TRBJ2-1 and V is TRBV25-1; 9 bases agree with TRBD2. The sequence was obtained from a person aged 18-65 years who received the Ad26.COV2.S COVID-19 vaccine or a placebo. The CDR3 protein is CASSSGRLNEQFF. CDR3 sequence (DNA): TGTGCCAGCAGTAGCGGGAGGTTAAATGAGCAGTTCTTC.